This TCR beta chain was found in a study of CD8+CD57+ T cells in acquired aplastic anemia. Study-level information: On average, sorted CD4+ and CD8+ cells gave about 3.1 ug of DNA. Whole-study findings and limits: In common between the patients and the controls were more than 25 CD8+ CDR3 sequences. CD8+ Simpson's diversity in patients was not significantly different from that in controls.

Trimming cost V 6 bases and J 2 bases, with 10 bases left between them. Per germline, CDR1 ENHRY and CDR2 SYGVKD. This CDR3 comprises 13 residues. CDR3 and TCR beta VDJ profiling relied on a genomic DNA template. MiXCR, run by TCRdb on the reads, gives a single entry per CDR3 protein. The sample contains roughly 500,000 distinct CDR3 sequences, roughly 34% of which appear only once. This clonotype was seen ten or more times. Antigen: not known. The authors sequenced patients whose flow cytometry had shown CD8+CD57+ cell expansion. A severe acquired aplastic anemia diagnosis applied to all patients. Sequenced material: sorted CD4+, CD8+, or CD8+CD57+ T cells (not recorded which) from PBMCs. The chain is built from TRBV10-3 and TRBJ1-2; D might be TRBD1 (5 bases). This TCR derives from a human donor with aplastic anemia. As DNA, the CDR3 is TGTGCCATCAGCGTACAGGAAAACTATGGCTACACCTTC. It specifies CAISVQENYGYTF.